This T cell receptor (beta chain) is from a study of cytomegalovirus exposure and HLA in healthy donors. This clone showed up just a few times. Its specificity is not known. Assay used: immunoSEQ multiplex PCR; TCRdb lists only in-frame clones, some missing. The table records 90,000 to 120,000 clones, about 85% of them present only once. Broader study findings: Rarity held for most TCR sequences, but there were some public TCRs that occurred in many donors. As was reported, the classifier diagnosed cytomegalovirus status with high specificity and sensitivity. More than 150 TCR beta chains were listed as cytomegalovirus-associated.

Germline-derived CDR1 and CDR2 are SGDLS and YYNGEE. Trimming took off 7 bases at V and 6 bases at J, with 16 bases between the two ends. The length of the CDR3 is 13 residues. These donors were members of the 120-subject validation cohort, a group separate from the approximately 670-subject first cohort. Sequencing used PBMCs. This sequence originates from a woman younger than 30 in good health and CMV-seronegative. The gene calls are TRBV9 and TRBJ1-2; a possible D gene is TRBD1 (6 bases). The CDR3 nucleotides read TGTGCCAGCGGATTTACAGGGACGGATGGCTACACCTTC. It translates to CASGFTGTDGYTF.